These 7 T cell receptor beta chains came from one sample sequenced in a study of T cells after yellow fever vaccination. TCRdb reprocessed the 5' RACE reads with MiXCR, giving one entry per CDR3 protein. The table records some 290,000 distinct CDR3 sequences, around a tenth of them present only once. The sample consisted of CD4+ T cells sorted from PBMCs, taken 45 days after the yellow fever booster vaccination. The receptors were gathered from a man aged 18 to 30 who received the YFV17D yellow fever vaccine.

This clonotype was seen at least ten times. V is TRBV12-3 or TRBV12-4 and J is TRBJ2-2; no definite D call. The CDR3 loop spans 13 amino acids. The ends were cut back, 6 bases at V and 4 bases at J, with 9 bases in the middle. CDR3 sequence (DNA): TGTGCCAGCAGCTTGTGGGTCACCGGGGAGCTGTTTTTT. As protein: CASSLWVTGELFF.

This clonotype occurred many times. The chain employs TRBV7-9 and TRBJ1-2; tentatively, D is TRBD1 (6 bases). Germline CDR1 reads SEHNR; CDR2 reads FQNEAQ (reference sequence). The CDR3 contains 11 residues. The DNA for the CDR3 is TGTGCGGGCAGGGGCGAAGATGGCTACACCTTC. Translation: CAGRGEDGYTF.

This clonotype was counted between two and nine times. The V and J genes are TRBV18 and TRBJ1-6; D not resolved. Germline assignment: CDR1 KGHSH and CDR2 LQKENI. The CDR3 contains 11 residues. Trimming took off 6 bases at V and 9 bases at J, with 6 bases between the two ends. CDR3 bases: TGTGCCAGCTCCGGTGGTTCACCCCTCCACTTT. It encodes CASSGGSPLHF. Full variable domain (remainder filled in from reference TRBV18 and TRBJ1-6): NAGVMQNPRHLVRRRGQEARLRCSPMKGHSHVYWYRQLPEEGLKFMVYLQKENIIDESGMPKERFSAEFPKEGPSILRIQQVVRGDSAAYFCASSGGSPLHFGNGTRLTVT.

This clonotype was observed a few times. V is TRBV28 and J is TRBJ1-2; unclear D gene. With 5 bases removed from V and 2 bases from J, the gap between germline ends came to 18 bases. This CDR3 spans 16 amino acids. CDR1 and CDR2 (germline): MDHEN, SYDVKM. The CDR3 DNA reads TGTGCCAGCAGTACCTCTTCCTTCGGGCAGAACTATGGCTACACCTTC. Translation: CASSTSSFGQNYGYTF.

The genes are TRBV7-2 and TRBJ1-2; D possibly corresponds to TRBD1 (6 bases). Deletions cut 3 bases from V and 2 bases from J, with 10 bases between. This CDR3 is 14 amino acids long. CDR1 is SGHTA and CDR2 is FQGNSA in the germline V gene. In DNA form, the CDR3 reads TGTGCCAGCAGCTTCCGGGACACAAACTATGGCTACACCTTC. As protein: CASSFRDTNYGYTF. The complete variable domain, with remaining parts taken from reference TRBV7-2 and TRBJ1-2, reads GAGVSQSPSNKVTEKGKDVELRCDPISGHTALYWYRQSLGQGLEFLIYFQGNSAPDKSGLPSDRFSAERTGGSVSTLTIQRTQQEDSAVYLCASSFRDTNYGYTFGSGTRLTVV.

This clonotype was seen many times. The chain employs TRBV7-2 and TRBJ2-5; 13 bases align to TRBD2. V dropped 2 bases and J dropped 5; count of bases not matched to a gene: 5. This CDR3 has 16 residues. Germline CDR1 reads SGHTA; CDR2 reads FQGNSA. The CDR3 DNA reads TGTGCCAGCAGCTTATCACTAGCGGGGGGGTTTGAGACCCAGTACTTC. This encodes CASSLSLAGGFETQYF.

The chain employs TRBV7-2 and TRBJ2-5, with D uncertain. The germline V and J ends were trimmed by 4 bases and 2 bases, with 17 bases remaining between them. This CDR3 is built from 16 residues. CDR1 is SGHTA and CDR2 is FQGNSA in the germline V gene. The CDR3 sequence is CASSSTYGSLQETQYF. CDR3 bases: TGTGCCAGCAGCTCCACATATGGCAGCTTGCAAGAGACCCAGTACTTC.